The clone carrying this TCR beta chain was detected only once. This specimen comes from a study of Ad26.COV2.S vaccination and SARS-CoV-2 variants. Whole-study context: Ad26.COV2.S shots went into the muscle once or twice, 56 days apart.

Germline V gene data show CDR1 as KGHSH and CDR2 as LQKENI. This CDR3 comprises 17 residues. V shed 2 bases and J 3 bases; nucleotides not matched to a gene: 6. Sequencing was performed with immunoSEQ multiplex PCR; in TCRdb, only in-frame clones are kept and a portion is missing. Among 300,000 to 500,000 clones listed, about 88% were seen once. Treatment described: some 19 received Ad26.COV2.S at low or high dose, single or two shots; roughly five received placebo; per-sample allocation not given. Samples were taken on day 63 after the first vaccine or placebo injection. V is TRBV18 and J is TRBJ2-2, with 10 bases aligning to TRBD2. Sequenced here: peripheral blood, sampled in a trial of Ad26.COV2.S vaccine versus placebo. The origin of this receptor is a person aged 18-60 years who received the Ad26.COV2.S COVID-19 vaccine or a placebo. The CDR3, as DNA: TGTGCCAGCTCACCATTTCGGCTAGCGGGAGACACCGGGGAGCTGTTTTTT. This encodes CASSPFRLAGDTGELFF. Complete variable domain (other parts from reference TRBV18 and TRBJ2-2): NAGVMQNPRHLVRRRGQEARLRCSPMKGHSHVYWYRQLPEEGLKFMVYLQKENIIDESGMPKERFSAEFPKEGPSILRIQQVVRGDSAAYFCASSPFRLAGDTGELFFGEGSRLTVL.